The rows below give T cell receptor beta chains drawn from one sample of a study of OX40 agonist ivuxolimab in advanced cancers. Repertoires were generated with immunoSEQ multiplex PCR, while TCRdb's copy carries only in-frame clones and drops some. The table lists more than 25,000 clones, roughly 83% of them singletons. The starting material was CD4+ or CD8+ T cells sorted from blood, obtained in a trial of the OX40 agonist ivuxolimab. Receptor source: an adult with an advanced solid tumor such as melanoma, head and neck, liver or kidney cancer. Both conserved end residues are part of each CDR3. A D gene is named only where the DNA matches it firmly. The size entry is marked missing in some rows and otherwise reads once, few, many or a size class.

V gene: TRBV5-8; D gene: -; clone size: -; J gene: TRBJ2-1; CDR3 protein: CASRSGPINEQFF; CDR3 DNA: TGTGCCAGCAGATCGGGACCGATCAATGAGCAGTTCTTC
V gene: TRBV15; D gene: TRBD2; clone size: -; J gene: TRBJ2-1; CDR3 protein: CATSSTSGPYNEQFF; CDR3 DNA: TGTGCCACCAGCAGTACTAGCGGACCCTACAATGAGCAGTTCTTC
V gene: TRBV14; D gene: -; clone size: -; J gene: TRBJ2-7; CDR3 protein: CASSPDVGLYEQYF; CDR3 DNA: TGTGCCAGCAGTCCCGATGTTGGGCTCTACGAGCAGTACTTC
V gene: TRBV27; D gene: TRBD2; clone size: -; J gene: TRBJ2-7; CDR3 protein: CASRWSGNLYEQYF; CDR3 DNA: TGTGCCAGCAGATGGAGCGGGAATCTCTACGAGCAGTACTTC
V gene: TRBV29-1; D gene: -; clone size: -; J gene: TRBJ2-3; CDR3 protein: CSVPTLRRSSTDTQYF; CDR3 DNA: TGCAGCGTTCCCACCCTGCGCAGGTCTAGCACAGATACGCAGTATTTT
V gene: TRBV2; D gene: -; clone size: -; J gene: TRBJ2-4; CDR3 protein: CASSDRGPQGIQYF; CDR3 DNA: TGTGCCAGCAGTGACAGGGGACCGCAGGGCATTCAGTACTTC
V gene: TRBV11-2; D gene: -; clone size: -; J gene: TRBJ1-2; CDR3 protein: CASYLAGYGYTF; CDR3 DNA: TGTGCCAGCTATTTGGCGGGCTATGGCTACACCTTC
V gene: TRBV28; D gene: -; clone size: -; J gene: TRBJ1-6; CDR3 protein: CASSLGGLVPSYNSPLHF; CDR3 DNA: TGTGCCAGCAGTTTGGGGGGGTTGGTCCCTAGCTATAATTCACCCCTCCACTTT
V gene: TRBV19; D gene: -; clone size: once; J gene: TRBJ2-5; CDR3 protein: CASSADLETQYF; CDR3 DNA: TGTGCCAGTAGTGCCGACCTGGAGACCCAGTACTTC
V gene: TRBV27; D gene: -; clone size: -; J gene: TRBJ1-5; CDR3 protein: CASSRGVGDQPQHF; CDR3 DNA: TGTGCCAGCAGTCGTGGGGTCGGCGATCAGCCCCAGCATTTT
V gene: TRBV9; D gene: -; clone size: -; J gene: TRBJ1-1; CDR3 protein: CASSVEGATEAFF; CDR3 DNA: TGTGCCAGCAGCGTAGAAGGGGCCACTGAAGCTTTCTTT
V gene: TRBV19; D gene: TRBD1; clone size: -; J gene: TRBJ1-1; CDR3 protein: CASSIAVAGGGVNTEAFF; CDR3 DNA: TGTGCCAGTAGTATAGCGGTCGCAGGGGGCGGTGTGAACACTGAAGCTTTCTTT
V gene: TRBV7-9; D gene: -; clone size: few; J gene: TRBJ1-2; CDR3 protein: CASSTSRDGNYGYTF; CDR3 DNA: TGTGCCAGCAGCACGAGCCGGGACGGGAACTATGGCTACACCTTC
V gene: TRBV29-1; D gene: TRBD2; clone size: -; J gene: TRBJ2-7; CDR3 protein: CSVVSSRTSGPIPITYEQYF; CDR3 DNA: TGCAGCGTTGTTTCGAGTAGGACTAGCGGACCGATCCCTATTACCTACGAGCAGTACTTC
V gene: TRBV21-1; D gene: -; clone size: once; J gene: TRBJ1-1; CDR3 protein: CASSNPGQGANTEAFF; CDR3 DNA: TGTGCCAGCAGCAATCCGGGACAGGGGGCGAACACTGAAGCTTTCTTT
V gene: TRBV4-1; D gene: -; clone size: few; J gene: TRBJ1-1; CDR3 protein: CASSLRIGPLLEDTEAFF; CDR3 DNA: TGCGCCAGCAGCCTACGGATCGGACCACTTCTTGAGGACACTGAAGCTTTCTTT
V gene: TRBV6-6; D gene: -; clone size: -; J gene: TRBJ2-2; CDR3 protein: CASSWGLDTGELFF; CDR3 DNA: TGTGCCAGCAGTTGGGGGTTGGACACCGGGGAGCTGTTTTTT
V gene: TRBV14; D gene: -; clone size: -; J gene: TRBJ1-6; CDR3 protein: CASSQDLGTNSPLHF; CDR3 DNA: TGTGCCAGCAGCCAAGATTTGGGCACTAATTCACCCCTCCACTTT
V gene: TRBV4-1; D gene: TRBD1; clone size: -; J gene: TRBJ2-2; CDR3 protein: CASSRGQGAHAGELFF; CDR3 DNA: TGCGCCAGCAGCCGAGGACAGGGAGCCCACGCCGGGGAGCTGTTTTTT
V gene: TRBV4-1; D gene: -; clone size: -; J gene: TRBJ2-1; CDR3 protein: CASSQLKLGGEQFF; CDR3 DNA: TGCGCCAGCAGCCAATTAAAGCTAGGAGGTGAGCAGTTCTTC
V gene: TRBV4-3; D gene: TRBD1; clone size: -; J gene: TRBJ2-7; CDR3 protein: CASSQSPGQGHEQYF; CDR3 DNA: TGCGCCAGCAGCCAATCCCCGGGACAGGGCCACGAGCAGTACTTC
V gene: TRBV9; D gene: -; clone size: -; J gene: TRBJ2-1; CDR3 protein: CASSVTASQQFF; CDR3 DNA: TGTGCCAGCAGCGTAACGGCCTCACAACAGTTCTTC
V gene: TRBV11-3; D gene: TRBD2; clone size: -; J gene: TRBJ2-2; CDR3 protein: CASSLGPWLAGGDTGELFF; CDR3 DNA: TGTGCCAGCAGCTTAGGTCCCTGGCTAGCGGGGGGAGACACCGGGGAGCTGTTTTTT
V gene: TRBV6-1; D gene: -; clone size: -; J gene: TRBJ1-2; CDR3 protein: CASSADEWPYGYTF; CDR3 DNA: TGTGCCAGCAGCGCCGACGAGTGGCCCTATGGCTACACCTTC
V gene: TRBV6-1; D gene: -; clone size: -; J gene: TRBJ2-5; CDR3 protein: CASSDGVVGETQYF; CDR3 DNA: TGTGCCAGCAGTGATGGGGTAGTTGGAGAGACCCAGTACTTC
V gene: TRBV4-1; D gene: TRBD1; clone size: -; J gene: TRBJ2-1; CDR3 protein: CASSHPQTGWNEQFF; CDR3 DNA: TGCGCCAGCAGCCATCCCCAGACAGGGTGGAATGAGCAGTTCTTC
V gene: TRBV19; D gene: TRBD1; clone size: -; J gene: TRBJ2-7; CDR3 protein: CASSATGQGSDEQYF; CDR3 DNA: TGTGCCAGTAGTGCAACGGGACAGGGGAGCGACGAGCAGTACTTC
V gene: TRBV4-3; D gene: -; clone size: -; J gene: TRBJ1-5; CDR3 protein: CASSQDSSSNQPQHF; CDR3 DNA: TGCGCCAGCAGCCAAGATTCGTCTAGCAATCAGCCCCAGCATTTT
V gene: TRBV6-1; D gene: -; clone size: -; J gene: TRBJ2-1; CDR3 protein: CATAASGWYNEQFF; CDR3 DNA: TGTGCCACCGCAGCGAGCGGATGGTACAATGAGCAGTTCTTC
V gene: TRBV6-1; D gene: -; clone size: -; J gene: TRBJ2-3; CDR3 protein: CASSGGGGGADTQYF; CDR3 DNA: TGTGCCAGCAGCGGAGGAGGGGGCGGGGCAGATACGCAGTATTTT
V gene: TRBV5-5; D gene: -; clone size: -; J gene: TRBJ2-1; CDR3 protein: CASSLVYSTYNEQFF; CDR3 DNA: TGTGCCAGCAGCTTGGTATACTCCACCTACAATGAGCAGTTCTTC
V gene: TRBV6-1; D gene: -; clone size: -; J gene: TRBJ1-3; CDR3 protein: CASSEALALSGNTIYF; CDR3 DNA: TGTGCCAGCAGTGAAGCGCTCGCGCTCTCTGGAAACACCATATATTTT
V gene: TRBV7-9; D gene: -; clone size: -; J gene: TRBJ1-5; CDR3 protein: CASSLDYQPQHF; CDR3 DNA: TGTGCCAGCAGCCTGGATTATCAGCCCCAGCATTTT
V gene: TRBV7-3; D gene: -; clone size: -; J gene: TRBJ1-1; CDR3 protein: CASARTGTTNTEAFF; CDR3 DNA: TGTGCCAGCGCCCGAACCGGGACAACGAACACTGAAGCTTTCTTT
V gene: TRBV2; D gene: -; clone size: -; J gene: TRBJ1-5; CDR3 protein: CASSEGGARTYQPQHF; CDR3 DNA: TGTGCCAGCAGTGAAGGGGGGGCGCGGACCTATCAGCCCCAGCATTTT
V gene: TRBV30; D gene: -; clone size: -; J gene: TRBJ1-2; CDR3 protein: CAWRDSNYGYTF; CDR3 DNA: TGTGCCTGGAGAGACAGTAACTATGGCTACACCTTC
V gene: TRBV9; D gene: TRBD2; clone size: -; J gene: TRBJ2-3; CDR3 protein: CASSVTSVNTDTQYF; CDR3 DNA: TGTGCCAGCAGCGTAACTAGCGTTAACACAGATACGCAGTATTTT
V gene: TRBV6-5; D gene: -; clone size: -; J gene: TRBJ1-4; CDR3 protein: CASSYSGGGNEKLFF; CDR3 DNA: TGTGCCAGCAGTTACTCTGGGGGGGGAAATGAAAAACTGTTTTTT
V gene: TRBV11-2; D gene: TRBD1; clone size: few; J gene: TRBJ1-2; CDR3 protein: CASSPGQGGYGYTF; CDR3 DNA: TGTGCCAGCAGCCCCGGACAGGGGGGCTATGGCTACACCTTC
V gene: TRBV15; D gene: -; clone size: -; J gene: TRBJ2-3; CDR3 protein: CATSRPRDGYTDTQYF; CDR3 DNA: TGTGCCACCAGCAGACCCAGGGACGGGTACACAGATACGCAGTATTTT
V gene: TRBV27; D gene: TRBD2; clone size: -; J gene: TRBJ2-1; CDR3 protein: CASSSLGSGGPGWNEQFF; CDR3 DNA: TGTGCCAGCAGTTCCCTAGGTAGCGGGGGCCCAGGGTGGAATGAGCAGTTCTTC
V gene: TRBV5-1; D gene: -; clone size: -; J gene: TRBJ1-1; CDR3 protein: CASSQPEEGITEAFF; CDR3 DNA: TGCGCCAGCAGCCAGCCCGAAGAGGGGATCACTGAAGCTTTCTTT
V gene: TRBV14; D gene: -; clone size: -; J gene: TRBJ2-1; CDR3 protein: CASSQDWGRVYEQFF; CDR3 DNA: TGTGCCAGCAGCCAAGATTGGGGGAGAGTATATGAGCAGTTCTTC
V gene: TRBV9; D gene: TRBD1; clone size: -; J gene: TRBJ2-3; CDR3 protein: CASSTTGPPSTDTQYF; CDR3 DNA: TGTGCCAGCAGCACGACAGGGCCACCTAGCACAGATACGCAGTATTTT
V gene: TRBV6-5; D gene: -; clone size: -; J gene: TRBJ2-7; CDR3 protein: CASSYAVGGTYEQYF; CDR3 DNA: TGTGCCAGCAGTTATGCCGTTGGCGGAACCTACGAGCAGTACTTC
V gene: TRBV9; D gene: -; clone size: -; J gene: TRBJ2-7; CDR3 protein: CASSVAGVPYEQYF; CDR3 DNA: TGTGCCAGCAGCGTAGCGGGGGTTCCCTACGAGCAGTACTTC
V gene: TRBV7-9; D gene: -; clone size: -; J gene: TRBJ2-7; CDR3 protein: CASSSRGGEQYF; CDR3 DNA: TGTGCCAGCAGCTCGCGTGGGGGAGAGCAGTACTTC
V gene: TRBV5-4; D gene: -; clone size: -; J gene: TRBJ1-4; CDR3 protein: CAGRFRLNEKLFF; CDR3 DNA: TGTGCCGGGAGGTTCCGCCTTAATGAAAAACTGTTTTTT
V gene: TRBV9; D gene: -; clone size: -; J gene: TRBJ1-1; CDR3 protein: CASSVERGARGTEAFF; CDR3 DNA: TGTGCCAGCAGCGTAGAGCGGGGGGCGCGTGGCACTGAAGCTTTCTTT
V gene: TRBV6-5; D gene: -; clone size: -; J gene: TRBJ1-2; CDR3 protein: CASSYVGQSFGGYTF; CDR3 DNA: TGTGCCAGCAGTTACGTAGGACAGTCGTTCGGTGGCTACACCTTC
V gene: TRBV27; D gene: TRBD1; clone size: once; J gene: TRBJ2-7; CDR3 protein: CASRGQGYYEQYF; CDR3 DNA: TGTGCCAGCCGTGGACAGGGGTACTACGAGCAGTACTTC
V gene: TRBV7-9; D gene: TRBD1; clone size: -; J gene: TRBJ2-7; CDR3 protein: CASSFPGQGSYEQYF; CDR3 DNA: TGTGCCAGCAGCTTCCCGGGACAGGGCTCCTACGAGCAGTACTTC
V gene: TRBV6-1; D gene: -; clone size: -; J gene: TRBJ2-7; CDR3 protein: CASSEVYSSYEQYF; CDR3 DNA: TGTGCCAGCAGTGAAGTGTACAGCTCCTACGAGCAGTACTTC
V gene: TRBV27; D gene: -; clone size: once; J gene: TRBJ2-1; CDR3 protein: CASSFYNEQFF; CDR3 DNA: TGTGCCAGCAGCTTTTACAATGAGCAGTTCTTC
V gene: TRBV4-3; D gene: -; clone size: -; J gene: TRBJ2-7; CDR3 protein: CASSQGTVTYEQYF; CDR3 DNA: TGCGCCAGCAGCCAAGGGACAGTTACCTACGAGCAGTACTTC
V gene: TRBV15; D gene: -; clone size: -; J gene: TRBJ2-5; CDR3 protein: CATSMEAETQYF; CDR3 DNA: TGTGCCACCAGCATGGAGGCAGAGACCCAGTACTTC
V gene: TRBV27; D gene: -; clone size: -; J gene: TRBJ2-2; CDR3 protein: CASSPNTGELFF; CDR3 DNA: TGTGCCAGCAGCCCAAACACCGGGGAGCTGTTTTTT
V gene: TRBV7-8; D gene: -; clone size: -; J gene: TRBJ1-3; CDR3 protein: CASTDYSGSSGNTIYF; CDR3 DNA: TGTGCCAGCACAGATTACAGTGGGTCCTCTGGAAACACCATATATTTT
V gene: TRBV10-3; D gene: TRBD2; clone size: -; J gene: TRBJ2-2; CDR3 protein: CAISDPLAYTGELFF; CDR3 DNA: TGTGCCATCAGTGACCCACTAGCGTACACCGGGGAGCTGTTTTTT
V gene: TRBV7-8; D gene: -; clone size: -; J gene: TRBJ2-1; CDR3 protein: CASSFRQSYNEQFF; CDR3 DNA: TGTGCCAGCAGCTTTAGACAGTCCTACAATGAGCAGTTCTTC